This TCR beta chain is from a study of graft-versus-host responses after intestinal transplantation (dated by TCRdb to the early 2020s). Turning to the overall study: Recipients received multivisceral, liver-intestinal, or isolated intestinal transplants. Rather than being sequenced by the commercial service, samples from a few later patients were sequenced in-house on an Illumina MiSeq and processed with MiXCR. After intestinal transplantation, graft-versus-host and host-versus-graft alloreactive T cell clones in the graft, circulation and bone marrow were tracked using bulk TCR-beta CDR3 sequencing. Alloreactive clones were identified by sequencing pre-transplant mixed lymphocyte reaction products and comparing these products with unstimulated pre-transplant donor and recipient T cells. The cohort enrolled 20 to 30 intestinal transplant recipients including one retransplant, and a few patients lacking pretransplant specimens were excluded. All recipients received anti-thymocyte globulin induction followed by maintenance tacrolimus and steroids for roughly three years. Donor T cell macrochimerism was defined as a peak of at least 4% donor T cells among recipient peripheral blood mononuclear cells. The full study reports these points: Conclusions were limited by the relatively low number and heterogeneity of intestinal transplant patients. GvH clones turned up in recipient bone marrow, with some appearing earlier in ileal mucosa or blood, a pattern consistent with an intestinal mucosal origin. Patients with donor T cell macrochimerism had high GvH to HvG T cell clonal ratios in their allografts. Peak levels of circulating GvH clones were associated with declines in HvG clones early after transplant.

Libraries were made using the immunoSEQ multiplex PCR assay. For most patients, genomic DNA was isolated using the Qiagen DNeasy Blood and Tissue Kit and was shipped frozen to Adaptive Biotechnologies for TCR sequencing. High-throughput TCR-beta CDR3 sequencing of genomic DNA from most patients was performed by Adaptive Biotechnologies. Processing in the source paper ran as follows. TCR sequencing data for over 15 patients were retrieved from Adaptive's ImmunoSEQ software; a few other patients were processed with MiXCR and VDJtools. To correct CD4 versus CD8 sorting errors, any sequence found in both subsets at a frequency ratio below 5:1 was removed. CDR3 nucleotide sequences shared between donor and recipient were removed because their origin could not be assigned. At least 2-fold expansion over unstimulated cells and a minimum CFSE-low frequency of 0.002% (template counts) or 0.001% (read counts) were required for clones to be classified as alloreactive. Mappable clones were those detected in sequenced pre-transplant spleen, lymph node, or MLR CFSE-low populations of the donor or recipient. Cumulative frequency of alloreactive clones was calculated as a percentage of all sequences weighted by copy number. Drawn from immuneACCESS, this table holds only the in-frame rearrangements with V and J called that TCRdb kept. Clones are partly lost; checked studies trace under half to an unresolved V gene and leave the rest unexplained. The V and J calls and clone size were taken over from that table, and D and trimming were inferred from the DNA. The sample table shows more than 80,000 clones, and roughly 90% are seen once. The ten most abundant clones make up approximately 0.28% of the sample.

The table lists this clone with a count of one. No antigen is known for it. There are no base qualities to consult, and no much larger clone falls within one base. Between the V and J ends, shortened by 2 bases and 12 bases respectively, the junction contains 17 bases. Including cysteine and phenylalanine, the CDR3 has 14 amino acids. The retained sequence is limited to the CDR3, 42 bases, with the frame set at the first base. Looking up the germline V gene yields CDR1 SNHLY and CDR2 FYNNEI. What the time point label conveys for this sample: cells obtained before transplantation from donor or recipient. CD3+CD4+ and CD3+CD8+ populations were FACS-sorted from unstimulated pre-transplant donor and recipient cells taken from spleen or lymph nodes.

The V and J segments used are TRBV2 and TRBJ2-1; the D gene is perhaps TRBD2, on 6 matching bases. The TCR was taken from a human donor who was the organ donor for an intestinal transplant. The starting material was unstimulated CD4+ T cells sorted from spleen or lymph node cells, obtained before transplant. The bases read TGTGCCAGCAGTGAAAACCGAATTCAGGGAGGGCAGTTCTTC. Its protein is CASSENRIQGGQFF.